This T cell receptor beta chain was sequenced for a study of TIL therapy for anti-PD-1-resistant metastatic lung cancer. Study details: Median patient age was approximately 58, ranging about 38-80 years. Tumors carried a median about 1.4 non-synonymous mutations per megabase.

The time point denotes: pre-treatment sample, taken before nivolumab and TIL therapy. The tumor samples were excised metastases, mostly pleural nodules or supraclavicular lymph nodes. Tumors were harvested before any PD-1/PD-L1 blockade. The count of this clone is one. Sequencing used immunoSEQ v3. Sequenced by immunoSEQ multiplex PCR; TCRdb stores in-frame clones only, minus some. Of more than 90,000 clones listed, around 71% were seen once; the top ten hold roughly 11%. The trim removed 5 bases at V and 6 bases at J, leaving 7 bases unmatched. The CDR3 covers 14 residues. CDR1 and CDR2 (germline): MDHEN, SYDVKM.

The V and J genes are TRBV28 and TRBJ2-5; 9 bases are a match to TRBD2. The TCR originated in a person between 30 and 80 years old with non-small cell lung cancer. Material: tumor tissue, obtained at baseline. The CDR3, as DNA: TGTGCCAGCAGTGGCGGGGGGGGCGCAAAGACCCAGTACTTC. Protein product: CASSGGGGAKTQYF.